The rows below give T cell receptor beta chains drawn from one sample of a study of graft-versus-host responses after intestinal transplantation. Method: immunoSEQ multiplex PCR; TCRdb's copy keeps in-frame clones and lacks some. The table shows some 8,700 clones, with approximately 79% occurring only once. The material was ileum tissue, obtained 494 days after intestinal transplant. These receptors were collected from a human patient who received an intestinal transplant, so some T cells may come from the graft donor. The CDR3 runs from the conserved cysteine through the conserved F or W. Each record gives: V gene, clone size, D gene, J gene, CDR3 DNA, CDR3 protein. The D gene is left open where the match is weak. The size of a clone is reported for some rows only, either as once, few or many, or as a class for expanded clones.

v_call: TRBV29-1
clone_size: .
d_call: .
j_call: TRBJ2-7
cdr3_nt: TGCAGCGTTGGAGAGGACGGAGCCTACGAGCAGTACTTC
cdr3_aa: CSVGEDGAYEQYF

v_call: TRBV5-1
clone_size: few
d_call: TRBD1
j_call: TRBJ2-1
cdr3_nt: TGCGCCAGCAGCTTGGCACAGGGGGCCTACAATGAGCAGTTCTTC
cdr3_aa: CASSLAQGAYNEQFF

v_call: TRBV29-1
clone_size: .
d_call: TRBD1
j_call: TRBJ2-7
cdr3_nt: TGCAGCGTTGAAGGGGGACAGGGTCTGGCCGAGCAGTACTTC
cdr3_aa: CSVEGGQGLAEQYF

v_call: TRBV5-1
clone_size: .
d_call: .
j_call: TRBJ1-3
cdr3_nt: TGCGCCAGCAGCTACTACATGACCCAGTCTCGCTCTGGAAACACCATATATTTT
cdr3_aa: CASSYYMTQSRSGNTIYF

v_call: TRBV2
clone_size: .
d_call: TRBD2
j_call: TRBJ2-3
cdr3_nt: TGTGCCAGCAGTGGCAGTCGGACTAGCGGGAGTGGTACGCAGTATTTT
cdr3_aa: CASSGSRTSGSGTQYF

v_call: TRBV11-2
clone_size: .
d_call: TRBD2
j_call: TRBJ2-7
cdr3_nt: TGTGCCAGCAGCTTAGTGGCGGGAGGCCCCTACGAGCAGTACTTC
cdr3_aa: CASSLVAGGPYEQYF

v_call: TRBV5-4
clone_size: .
d_call: .
j_call: TRBJ2-7
cdr3_nt: TGTGCCAGCAGCTTGCCGGGACGGGACTACGAGCAGTACTTC
cdr3_aa: CASSLPGRDYEQYF

v_call: TRBV5-4
clone_size: .
d_call: TRBD1
j_call: TRBJ2-4
cdr3_nt: TGTGCCAGCAGCCAATCTATCACCGGGACAGGGTTGAACATTCAGTACTTC
cdr3_aa: CASSQSITGTGLNIQYF

v_call: TRBV11-3
clone_size: .
d_call: .
j_call: TRBJ2-7
cdr3_nt: TGTGCCAGCAGCTTAACGGTGGCAGCCTACCAGTACTTC
cdr3_aa: CASSLTVAAYQYF

v_call: TRBV6-6
clone_size: .
d_call: TRBD2
j_call: TRBJ2-1
cdr3_nt: TGTGCCAGCAGCTTCCTCAGCGGGAGCTACAATGAGCAGTTCTTC
cdr3_aa: CASSFLSGSYNEQFF

v_call: TRBV5-1
clone_size: .
d_call: TRBD2
j_call: TRBJ2-1
cdr3_nt: TGCGCCAGCAGCGGGACTAGCGGCTCCTACAATGAGCAGTTCTTC
cdr3_aa: CASSGTSGSYNEQFF

v_call: TRBV7-9
clone_size: .
d_call: TRBD2
j_call: TRBJ2-2
cdr3_nt: TGTGCCAGCAGCCGAGCCGGGACTAGCGGGGGTAACACCGGGGAGCTGTTTTTT
cdr3_aa: CASSRAGTSGGNTGELFF

v_call: TRBV11-2
clone_size: .
d_call: TRBD1
j_call: TRBJ2-7
cdr3_nt: TGTGCCAGCAGCTCGGACAGGGACTACGAGCAGTACTTC
cdr3_aa: CASSSDRDYEQYF

v_call: TRBV19
clone_size: .
d_call: TRBD1
j_call: TRBJ1-5
cdr3_nt: TGTGCCAGTGTAGGGACAGCCAGCAATCAGCCCCAGCATTTT
cdr3_aa: CASVGTASNQPQHF

v_call: TRBV7-2
clone_size: .
d_call: .
j_call: TRBJ1-1
cdr3_nt: TGTGCCAGCAGCTTACGAGGTTCGAGAAACACTGAAGCTTTCTTT
cdr3_aa: CASSLRGSRNTEAFF

v_call: TRBV11-2
clone_size: .
d_call: .
j_call: TRBJ2-1
cdr3_nt: TGTGCCAGCAGCTTAGGGCGTGGGGGAGTGGAGAATGAGCAGTTCTTC
cdr3_aa: CASSLGRGGVENEQFF

v_call: TRBV10-1
clone_size: .
d_call: .
j_call: TRBJ2-1
cdr3_nt: TGCGCCAGCAGTGCGGGAGCCTACAATGAGCAGTTCTTC
cdr3_aa: CASSAGAYNEQFF

v_call: TRBV19
clone_size: .
d_call: .
j_call: TRBJ1-4
cdr3_nt: TGTGCCAGTAGTACAGCAGACAGGACCCATGAAAAACTGTTTTTT
cdr3_aa: CASSTADRTHEKLFF

v_call: TRBV19
clone_size: .
d_call: TRBD1
j_call: TRBJ2-7
cdr3_nt: TGTGCCAGTAGTATGGGACAGCGACTCGCATCCTACGAGCAGTATTTC
cdr3_aa: CASSMGQRLASYEQYF

v_call: TRBV7-9
clone_size: .
d_call: .
j_call: TRBJ2-3
cdr3_nt: TGTGCCAGCAGCCTGCTTGTCGCCAGGGTAACAGATACGCAGTATTTT
cdr3_aa: CASSLLVARVTDTQYF

v_call: TRBV18
clone_size: .
d_call: TRBD1
j_call: TRBJ1-5
cdr3_nt: TGTGCCAGCTCAACAGGGGGGGGCAATCAGCCCCAGCATTTT
cdr3_aa: CASSTGGGNQPQHF

v_call: TRBV18
clone_size: .
d_call: .
j_call: TRBJ2-7
cdr3_nt: TGTGCCAGCTCACCCGGAGGGGGAGGGTACGAGCAGTACTTC
cdr3_aa: CASSPGGGGYEQYF

v_call: TRBV6-1
clone_size: .
d_call: .
j_call: TRBJ2-5
cdr3_nt: TGTGCCAGCAGGAAGGCGGACCGAGAGACCCAGTACTTC
cdr3_aa: CASRKADRETQYF

v_call: TRBV5-1
clone_size: .
d_call: .
j_call: TRBJ2-7
cdr3_nt: TGCGCCAGCAGTGAGGGGTCCCAACCCTACGAGCAGTACTTC
cdr3_aa: CASSEGSQPYEQYF

v_call: TRBV25-1
clone_size: .
d_call: TRBD1
j_call: TRBJ2-1
cdr3_nt: TGTGCCAGCTATGGGACAGGGAAGGAAAATGAGCAGTTCTTC
cdr3_aa: CASYGTGKENEQFF

v_call: TRBV5-6
clone_size: .
d_call: .
j_call: TRBJ2-4
cdr3_nt: TGTGCCAGCAGCCCACTGGGGGGAGCCAAAAACATTCAGTACTTC
cdr3_aa: CASSPLGGAKNIQYF

v_call: TRBV5-6
clone_size: .
d_call: .
j_call: TRBJ1-2
cdr3_nt: TGTGCCAGCAGCGCCCGGGACGACCATTCCCTTGTTGGCTACACCTTC
cdr3_aa: CASSARDDHSLVGYTF

v_call: TRBV18
clone_size: .
d_call: .
j_call: TRBJ1-1
cdr3_nt: TGTGCCAGCTCACCTCAGGGGCCGGGCACTGAAGCTTTCTTT
cdr3_aa: CASSPQGPGTEAFF

v_call: TRBV12-5
clone_size: .
d_call: .
j_call: TRBJ2-7
cdr3_nt: TGTGCTAGTGGTCGGGACTTGGTTGACGAGCAGTACTTC
cdr3_aa: CASGRDLVDEQYF

v_call: TRBV9
clone_size: .
d_call: TRBD2
j_call: TRBJ2-1
cdr3_nt: TGTGCCAGCAGCGTAGCTAGCGGGGTAGGTCCTGAGCAGTTCTTC
cdr3_aa: CASSVASGVGPEQFF

v_call: TRBV12-5
clone_size: .
d_call: .
j_call: TRBJ2-5
cdr3_nt: TGTGCTAGTGGGGGAGGTCGCCTCCAAGAGACCCAGTACTTC
cdr3_aa: CASGGGRLQETQYF

v_call: TRBV5-1
clone_size: .
d_call: .
j_call: TRBJ1-2
cdr3_nt: TGCGCCAGCAGCTTGGTACAGGGAACATATGGCTACACCTTC
cdr3_aa: CASSLVQGTYGYTF

v_call: TRBV28
clone_size: .
d_call: TRBD1
j_call: TRBJ1-6
cdr3_nt: TGTGCCAGCAGGATCGGGGCAGGGGGTCATTCACCCCTCCACTTT
cdr3_aa: CASRIGAGGHSPLHF

v_call: TRBV2
clone_size: .
d_call: .
j_call: TRBJ2-7
cdr3_nt: TGTGCCAGCAGACCGGGCCCTGAAACCTACGAGCAGTACTTC
cdr3_aa: CASRPGPETYEQYF

v_call: TRBV5-1
clone_size: .
d_call: .
j_call: TRBJ1-1
cdr3_nt: TGCGCCAGCAGGGTGAGACCCCCGAACACTGAAGCTTTCTTT
cdr3_aa: CASRVRPPNTEAFF

v_call: TRBV6-1
clone_size: .
d_call: TRBD1
j_call: TRBJ2-7
cdr3_nt: TGTGCCAGCAGGGAACAGGGGGCGAGCTACGAGCAGTACTTC
cdr3_aa: CASREQGASYEQYF

v_call: TRBV5-1
clone_size: few
d_call: TRBD2
j_call: TRBJ2-7
cdr3_nt: TGCGCCAGCCGTTCTCCGGGACTAGCGGGAGCGGGCTACGAGCAGTACTTC
cdr3_aa: CASRSPGLAGAGYEQYF

v_call: TRBV21-1
clone_size: .
d_call: .
j_call: TRBJ2-3
cdr3_nt: TGTGCCAGCAGCGGGGGACTAGCGGGAGGACGGGGAAACACAGATACGCAGTATTTT
cdr3_aa: CASSGGLAGGRGNTDTQYF

v_call: TRBV10-2
clone_size: .
d_call: .
j_call: TRBJ2-7
cdr3_nt: TGCGCCAGCCGCCCGGCCTCCTCTTACGAGCAGTACTTC
cdr3_aa: CASRPASSYEQYF

v_call: TRBV6-6
clone_size: .
d_call: .
j_call: TRBJ2-7
cdr3_nt: TGTGCCAGCAGTTCGGCCTACGGGGCTCTCTACGAGCAGTACTTC
cdr3_aa: CASSSAYGALYEQYF

v_call: TRBV18
clone_size: .
d_call: .
j_call: TRBJ2-5
cdr3_nt: TGTGCCAGCTCAAATCAGAAAGGCAGGGAGACCCAGTACTTC
cdr3_aa: CASSNQKGRETQYF

v_call: TRBV6-4
clone_size: few
d_call: TRBD2
j_call: TRBJ2-1
cdr3_nt: TGTGCCAGCAGTGGGACTAGCGGGAGCAATGAGCAGTTCTTC
cdr3_aa: CASSGTSGSNEQFF

v_call: TRBV5-3
clone_size: .
d_call: TRBD2
j_call: TRBJ2-7
cdr3_nt: TGTGCCAGAAGCTTGGGTATTTGTGCGGGAGGGCCCAGCTCCTACGAGCAGTACTTC
cdr3_aa: CARSLGICAGGPSSYEQYF

v_call: TRBV6-1
clone_size: .
d_call: TRBD1
j_call: TRBJ2-3
cdr3_nt: TGTGCCAGCAACTCGGACAGGGGTAGGACAGATACGCAGTATTTT
cdr3_aa: CASNSDRGRTDTQYF

v_call: TRBV2
clone_size: once
d_call: .
j_call: TRBJ2-1
cdr3_nt: TGTGCCAGCAGTGAAACTAGCAATGAGCAGTTCTTC
cdr3_aa: CASSETSNEQFF

v_call: TRBV19
clone_size: .
d_call: .
j_call: TRBJ1-1
cdr3_nt: TGTGCCAGTAGTGCCGACAGCTACACTGAAGCTTTCTTT
cdr3_aa: CASSADSYTEAFF